This TCR beta chain was identified during a study of shared clonotypes between healthy human individuals. From germline, CDR1 is LNHDA and CDR2 SQIVND (reference sequence). The CDR3 is 14 amino acids. Trimming pared 3 bases from V and 0 bases from J, leaving 9 bases between. In regard to this clone: The same CDR3 also results from other DNA sequences found in this sample.

The protocol was immunoSEQ multiplex PCR, while the TCRdb copy is restricted to in-frame clones and leaves out a portion. The table has 2 million to 2.5 million clones, 90% to 95% seen once. The sequenced sample consisted of naive CD4+ T cells from PBMCs. Subset in this sample: CD45RA+ positively selected. The TCR sequence derives from a young man in good health. Some clones in this sample may be carry-over from other donors' samples. V is TRBV19 and J is TRBJ2-7; TRBD2 is a possible D gene (6 bases). The CDR3 DNA is TGTGCCAGTAGTATTCCCGGGAGCTCCTACGAGCAGTACTTC. It specifies CASSIPGSSYEQYF.